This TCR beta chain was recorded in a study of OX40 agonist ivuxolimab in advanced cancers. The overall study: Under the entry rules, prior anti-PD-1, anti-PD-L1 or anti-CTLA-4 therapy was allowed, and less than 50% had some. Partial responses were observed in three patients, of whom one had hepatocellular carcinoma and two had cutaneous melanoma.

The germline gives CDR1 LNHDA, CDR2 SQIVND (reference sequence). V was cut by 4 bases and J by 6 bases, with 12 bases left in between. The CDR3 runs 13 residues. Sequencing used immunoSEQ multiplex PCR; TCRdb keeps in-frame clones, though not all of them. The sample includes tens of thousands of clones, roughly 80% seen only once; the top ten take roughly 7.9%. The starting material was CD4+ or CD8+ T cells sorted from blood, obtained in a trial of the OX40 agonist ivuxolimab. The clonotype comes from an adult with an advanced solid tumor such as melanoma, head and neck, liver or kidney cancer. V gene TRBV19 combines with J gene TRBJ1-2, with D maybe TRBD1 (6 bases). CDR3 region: CASSTDRSDGYTF. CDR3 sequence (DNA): TGTGCCAGTAGTACCGACAGGTCCGATGGCTACACCTTC.